The T cell receptor (beta chain) under discussion was sequenced for a study of CD8 T cells in Susac syndrome. Per the germline V gene, CDR1 is LGHDT and CDR2 is YNNKEL (reference sequence). V lost 0 bases to trimming and J lost 4 bases, with 6 bases between them. The CDR3 has 13 amino acids. After extraction with the RNeasy kit, roughly 0.5 to 1 ug of the RNA was reverse transcribed using random hexamers. TCRdb ran MiXCR on the immunoSEQ multiplex PCR reads and lists one entry per CDR3 protein. The top ten hold around 0.096% of the sample, which has roughly 200,000 distinct CDR3 sequences, roughly 92% seen once.

The chain employs TRBV3-1 and TRBJ1-2; D unresolved. This TCR derives from a human donor in good health. Specimen: CD4+ T cells from PBMCs. This CDR3 reads CASSQEGSYGYTF. CDR3 sequence (DNA): TGTGCCAGCAGCCAAGAGGGCAGCTATGGCTACACCTTC.